This T cell receptor beta chain was recorded in a study of siplizumab effects on memory and regulatory T cells. Some 10^5 TCR templates were measured in each sample. Produced via immunoSEQ multiplex PCR; TCRdb's table is partial and in-frame only. There are 85,000 to 130,000 clones in the sample; approximately 90% occur only once, and roughly 0.78% lies in the top ten. Germline V gives CDR1 SNHLY, CDR2 FYNNEI. J gave up 7 bases and V 7 bases, and 12 bases lay outside the gene matches. The CDR3 is 15 amino acids. As for this clone: Antigen: not known.

The study's findings and limits: Greater diversity than memory cells seemed evident in naive T cells, which also appeared to be major alloresponse contributors. The study found that mappable alloreactive CD4+ clones averaged around 69% Treg-derived with siplizumab and more than 25% in controls.

This chain uses TRBV2 with TRBJ2-1; 8 positions agree with TRBD2. Source material: Tregs sorted from blood. This clonotype originated in a human donor in good health. The CDR3, as DNA: TGTGCCAGCACAGGGAATCGGGAGGGCCTTAATGAGCAGTTCTTC. It translates to CASTGNREGLNEQFF.